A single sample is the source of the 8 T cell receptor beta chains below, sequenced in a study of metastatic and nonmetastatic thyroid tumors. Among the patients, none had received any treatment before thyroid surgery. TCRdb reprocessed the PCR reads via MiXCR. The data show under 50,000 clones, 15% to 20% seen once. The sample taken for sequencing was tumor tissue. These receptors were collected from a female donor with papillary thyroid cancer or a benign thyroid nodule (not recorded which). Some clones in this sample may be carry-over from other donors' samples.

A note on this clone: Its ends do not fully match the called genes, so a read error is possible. This CDR3 is CASIGQGYEHYF. CDR3 bases: TGCGCCAGCATCGGGCAGGGCTACGAGCATTACTTC. This chain uses TRBV5-1 with TRBJ2-7, with D perhaps TRBD1 (5 bases). CDR1 SGHRS and CDR2 YFSETQ come from the germline V gene. This CDR3 region has 12 residues.

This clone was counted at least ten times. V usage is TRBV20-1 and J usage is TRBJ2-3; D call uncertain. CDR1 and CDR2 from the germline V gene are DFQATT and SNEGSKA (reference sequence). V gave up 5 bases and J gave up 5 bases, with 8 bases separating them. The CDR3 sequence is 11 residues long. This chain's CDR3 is CSASDGDTQYF. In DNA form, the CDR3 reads TGCAGTGCTTCCGACGGAGATACGCAGTATTTT.

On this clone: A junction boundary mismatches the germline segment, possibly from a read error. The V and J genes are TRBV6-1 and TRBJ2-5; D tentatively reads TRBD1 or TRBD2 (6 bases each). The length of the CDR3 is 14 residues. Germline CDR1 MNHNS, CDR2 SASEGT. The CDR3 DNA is TGTGCCAGCAGTGAAGAGATGGGGGGCGAGACCAAGTACTTC. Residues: CASSEEMGGETKYF.

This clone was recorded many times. CDR3 sequence reads: CAWRGSLGRATGELFF. CDR3 nucleotides: TGTGCCTGGAGAGGTTCTTTAGGCAGGGCAACCGGGGAGCTGTTTTTT. This sequence joins TRBV30 and TRBJ2-2; perhaps TRBD1 as D (5 bases). The ends were cut back, 3 bases at V and 5 bases at J, with 19 bases in the middle. Germline assignment: CDR1 GTSNPN and CDR2 SVGIG (reference sequence). The CDR3 has 16 residues.

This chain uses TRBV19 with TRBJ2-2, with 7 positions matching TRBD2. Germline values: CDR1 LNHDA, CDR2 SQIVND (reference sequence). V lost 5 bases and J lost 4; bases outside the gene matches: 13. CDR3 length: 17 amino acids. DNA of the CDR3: TGTGCCAGTAGTGTGTTACCGGGACTATCTAGCACCGGGGAGCTGTTTTTT. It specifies CASSVLPGLSSTGELFF.

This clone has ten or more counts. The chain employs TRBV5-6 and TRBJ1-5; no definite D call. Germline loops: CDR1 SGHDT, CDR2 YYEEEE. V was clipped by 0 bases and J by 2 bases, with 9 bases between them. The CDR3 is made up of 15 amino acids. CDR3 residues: CASSLAGYGNQPQHF. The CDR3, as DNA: TGTGCCAGCAGCTTGGCAGGCTACGGCAATCAGCCCCAGCATTTT.

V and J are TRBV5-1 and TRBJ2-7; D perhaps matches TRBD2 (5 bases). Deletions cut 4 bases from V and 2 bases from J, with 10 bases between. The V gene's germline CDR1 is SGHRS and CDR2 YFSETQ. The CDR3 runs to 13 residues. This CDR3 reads CASSVGKAYEQYF. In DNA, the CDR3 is TGCGCCAGCAGCGTCGGGAAAGCCTACGAGCAGTACTTC.

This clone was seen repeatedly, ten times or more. DNA for the CDR3: TGTGCCAGCCTGGGGCTAGCTGGGTACAATGAGCAGTTCTTC. Translation: CASLGLAGYNEQFF. V and J are TRBV19 and TRBJ2-1; D may correspond to TRBD1 or TRBD2 (5 bases each). The ends were cut back, 9 bases at V and 4 bases at J, with 16 bases in the middle. The CDR3 is 14 residues long. Germline assignment: CDR1 LNHDA and CDR2 SQIVND (reference sequence).